This entry features one T cell receptor beta chain sequence. Its matching antigen is unknown. A much larger clone is a single base away; this may be a read error. V shed 9 bases and J shed 6 bases, with 18 bases lying between them. CDR3 size: 13 residues. The germline CDR1 and CDR2 sequences are SEHNR and FQNEAQ (reference sequence). These data originate in a study of Graves' ophthalmopathy and Graves' hyperthyroidism. A volume of approximately 9.2 ml of fresh peripheral blood supplied the PBMCs. RNA transcripts yielded amplified TCR beta CDR3 regions. First-round RT-PCR with HTBI primers preceded a second-round multiplex PCR. TCRdb itself ran the multiplex PCR reads through MiXCR, one entry per CDR3 protein. The sample lists about 660,000 distinct CDR3 sequences, more than 40% occurring once. The study, taken as a whole, reports: Among expanded thyroid clonotypes above 0.001 frequency, most also occurred in blood. Ophthalmopathy progression was predicted by the model at 70.59% sensitivity and less than 80% specificity.

Specimen: peripheral blood. This TCR derives from an adult man with Graves' ophthalmopathy. The chain employs TRBV7-9 and TRBJ2-7; D gene uncertain. CDR3 sequence reads: CASSLGPFLEQYF. The CDR3 DNA sequence: TGTGCCAGTAGTCTTGGCCCTTTCCTCGAGCAGTACTTC.